The 3 T cell receptor beta chains reported below all come from one sample, sequenced in a study of cytomegalovirus exposure and HLA in healthy donors. The PCR was carried out with 60 Vbeta primers and 13 Jbeta primers. Sequencing used immunoSEQ multiplex PCR; TCRdb keeps in-frame clones, though not all of them. The data contain about 140,000 clones, around 72% of them singletons. Sequences were obtained from PBMCs. The receptor set was obtained from a man in his forties in good health and CMV-seronegative.

This rearrangement joins TRBV12-5 to TRBJ2-3; tentative D call: TRBD2 (6 bases). Trimming left V 1 base short and J 6 bases short, with 14 bases between. The CDR3 consists of 15 residues. CDR1 LGHNT and CDR2 FRNRAP come from the germline V gene. CDR3 in DNA: TGTGCTAGTGGTTTGGGCCGTCAGGGAGGCGATACGCAGTATTTT. Its protein product is CASGLGRQGGDTQYF.

The chain combines TRBV4-3 with TRBJ2-5, with a possible D match to TRBD2 (5 bases). Gene TRBJ2-7 matches the end of the DNA better, so the J call may be wrong. Per germline, CDR1 LGHNA and CDR2 YSLEER. The CDR3 is 15 amino acids. The CDR3 DNA reads TGCGCCAGCAGCCAAGGAAGTCTAGCATCCTACGAGCAGTACTTC. Its protein is CASSQGSLASYEQYF.

The chain couples TRBV6-5 to TRBJ1-2; the D gene is possibly TRBD1 (5 bases). Trimming left V 6 bases short and J 4 bases short, with 9 bases between. This CDR3 is 12 amino acids long. The V gene's germline CDR1 is MNHEY and CDR2 SVGAGI. CDR3 in DNA: TGTGCCAGCAGCCACAGGTTCTATGGCTACACCTTC. It codes for CASSHRFYGYTF.